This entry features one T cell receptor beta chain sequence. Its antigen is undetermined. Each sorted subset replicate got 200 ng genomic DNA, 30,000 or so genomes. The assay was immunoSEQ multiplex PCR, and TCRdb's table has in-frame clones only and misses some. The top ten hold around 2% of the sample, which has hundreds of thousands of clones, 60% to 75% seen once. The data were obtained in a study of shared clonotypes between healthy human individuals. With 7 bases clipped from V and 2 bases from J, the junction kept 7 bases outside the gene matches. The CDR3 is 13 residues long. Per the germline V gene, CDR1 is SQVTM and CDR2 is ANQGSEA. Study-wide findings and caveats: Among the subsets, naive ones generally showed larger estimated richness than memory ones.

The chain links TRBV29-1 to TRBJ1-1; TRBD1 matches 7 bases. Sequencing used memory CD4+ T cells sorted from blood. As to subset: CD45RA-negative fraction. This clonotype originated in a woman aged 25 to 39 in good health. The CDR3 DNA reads TGCAGCGGTGGACAGGTAGTCAACACTGAAGCTTTCTTT. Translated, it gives CSGGQVVNTEAFF.